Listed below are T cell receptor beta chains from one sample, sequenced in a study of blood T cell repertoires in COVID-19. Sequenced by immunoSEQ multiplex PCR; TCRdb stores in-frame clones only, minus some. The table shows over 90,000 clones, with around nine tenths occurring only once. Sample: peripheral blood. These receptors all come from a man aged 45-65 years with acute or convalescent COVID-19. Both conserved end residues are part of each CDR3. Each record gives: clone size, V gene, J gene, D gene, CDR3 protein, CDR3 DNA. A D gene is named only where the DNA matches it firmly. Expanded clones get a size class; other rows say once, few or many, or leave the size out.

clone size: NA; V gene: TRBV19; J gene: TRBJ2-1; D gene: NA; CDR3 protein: CASSIAAGWEYNEQFF; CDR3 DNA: TGTGCCAGTAGTATAGCGGCAGGGTGGGAATACAATGAGCAGTTCTTC
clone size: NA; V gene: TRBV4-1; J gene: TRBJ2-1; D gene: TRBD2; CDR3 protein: CASSQESAGALHQFF; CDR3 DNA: TGCGCCAGCAGCCAAGAATCTGCGGGAGCATTGCATCAGTTCTTC
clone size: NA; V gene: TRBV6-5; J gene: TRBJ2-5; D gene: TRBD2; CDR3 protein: CASSYSGLAGEKTQYF; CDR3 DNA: TGTGCCAGCAGTTACTCCGGACTAGCGGGAGAAAAGACCCAGTACTTC
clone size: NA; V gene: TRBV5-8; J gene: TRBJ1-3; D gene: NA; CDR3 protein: CASRSLRFFSGNTIYF; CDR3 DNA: TGTGCCAGCAGGTCCCTCAGGTTCTTCTCTGGAAACACCATATATTTT
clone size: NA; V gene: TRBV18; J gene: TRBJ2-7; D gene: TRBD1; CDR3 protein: CASSAGTGVLYEQYF; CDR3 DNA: TGTGCCAGCTCCGCCGGGACAGGGGTTCTCTACGAGCAGTACTTC
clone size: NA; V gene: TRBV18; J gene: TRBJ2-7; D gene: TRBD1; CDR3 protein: CASSEGQDSYEQYF; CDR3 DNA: TGTGCCAGCTCAGAGGGACAGGACTCCTACGAGCAGTACTTC
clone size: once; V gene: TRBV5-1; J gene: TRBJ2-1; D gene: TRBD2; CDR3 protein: CASSPGTSGSREQFF; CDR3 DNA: TGCGCCAGCAGCCCGGGGACTAGCGGGAGCCGGGAGCAGTTCTTC
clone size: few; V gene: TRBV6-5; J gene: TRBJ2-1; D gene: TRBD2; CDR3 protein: CASRISGRAFEQFF; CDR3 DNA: TGTGCCAGCAGAATTAGCGGGAGGGCCTTCGAGCAGTTCTTC
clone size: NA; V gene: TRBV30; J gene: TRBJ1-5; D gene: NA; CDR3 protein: CAWSVGGGDQPQHF; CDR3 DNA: TGTGCCTGGAGTGTGGGGGGGGGCGACCAGCCCCAGCATTTT
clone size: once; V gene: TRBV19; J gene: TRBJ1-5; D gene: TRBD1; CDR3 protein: CASSQGGKSNQPQHF; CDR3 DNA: TGTGCCAGTAGTCAGGGGGGCAAAAGCAATCAGCCCCAGCATTTT
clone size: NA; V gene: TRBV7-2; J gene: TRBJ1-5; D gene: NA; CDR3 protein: CASSFRQGYDQPQHF; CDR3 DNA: TGTGCCAGCAGCTTCCGCCAGGGCTACGATCAGCCCCAGCATTTT
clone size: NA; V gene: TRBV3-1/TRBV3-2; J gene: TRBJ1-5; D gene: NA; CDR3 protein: CASSPSLHSNQPQHF; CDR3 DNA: TGTGCCAGCAGCCCTAGTCTACATAGCAATCAGCCCCAGCATTTT
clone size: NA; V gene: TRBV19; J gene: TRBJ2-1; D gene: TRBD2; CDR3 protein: CASSISTSGSREQFF; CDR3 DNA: TGTGCCAGTAGTATATCGACTAGCGGGAGTCGTGAGCAGTTCTTC
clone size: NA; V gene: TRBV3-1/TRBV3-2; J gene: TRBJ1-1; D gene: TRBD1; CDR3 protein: CATQLMDRGMNTEAFF; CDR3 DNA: TGTGCCACCCAACTCATGGACAGGGGTATGAACACTGAAGCTTTCTTT
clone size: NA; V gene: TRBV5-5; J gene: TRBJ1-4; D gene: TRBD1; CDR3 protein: CASSNPRVDRVNEKLFF; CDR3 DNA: TGTGCCAGCAGCAACCCCAGGGTGGACAGGGTTAATGAAAAACTGTTTTTT
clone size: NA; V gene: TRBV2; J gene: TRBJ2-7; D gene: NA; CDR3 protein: CASSGDWSSYEQYF; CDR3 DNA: TGTGCCAGCAGTGGAGACTGGAGCTCCTACGAGCAGTACTTC
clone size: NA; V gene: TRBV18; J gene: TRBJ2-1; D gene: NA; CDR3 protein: CASSTRDPKPYNEQFF; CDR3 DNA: TGTGCCAGCTCAACGCGGGATCCCAAACCCTACAATGAGCAGTTCTTC
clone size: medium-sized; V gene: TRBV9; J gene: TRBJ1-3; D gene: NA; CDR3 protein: CASSVGPGGRLGNTIYF; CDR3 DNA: TGTGCCAGCAGCGTAGGGCCGGGGGGGCGGCTTGGAAACACCATATATTTT
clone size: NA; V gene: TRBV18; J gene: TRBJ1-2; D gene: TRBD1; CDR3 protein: CASSPRQGSNYGYTF; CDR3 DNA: TGTGCCAGCTCACCAAGACAGGGATCTAACTATGGCTACACCTTC
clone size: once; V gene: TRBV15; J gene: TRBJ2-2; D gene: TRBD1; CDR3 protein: CATSRDLRGRYTGELFF; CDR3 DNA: TGTGCCACCAGCAGAGATTTGAGGGGGCGATACACCGGGGAGCTGTTTTTT
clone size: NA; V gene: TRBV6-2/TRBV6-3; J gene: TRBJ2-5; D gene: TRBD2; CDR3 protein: CASSVLAGTRQETQYF; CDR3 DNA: TGTGCCAGCAGTGTACTAGCGGGCACCCGCCAAGAGACCCAGTACTTC
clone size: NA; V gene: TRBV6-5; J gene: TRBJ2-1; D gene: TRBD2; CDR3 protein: CASSYSSGRAYNEQFF; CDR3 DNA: TGTGCCAGCAGTTACTCTAGCGGGAGGGCTTACAATGAGCAGTTCTTC
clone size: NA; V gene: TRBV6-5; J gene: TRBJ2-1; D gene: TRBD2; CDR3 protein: CASSYRTGGPYNEQFF; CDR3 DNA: TGTGCCAGCAGTTATAGGACGGGAGGTCCCTACAATGAGCAGTTCTTC
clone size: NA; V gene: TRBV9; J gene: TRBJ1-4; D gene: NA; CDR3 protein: CASTARRTTNEKLFF; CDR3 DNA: TGTGCCTCTACGGCGAGGAGAACAACTAATGAAAAACTGTTTTTT
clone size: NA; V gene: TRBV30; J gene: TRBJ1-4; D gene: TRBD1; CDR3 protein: CAWSVQGTGNEKLFF; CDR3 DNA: TGTGCCTGGAGTGTACAAGGGACAGGGAATGAAAAACTGTTTTTT
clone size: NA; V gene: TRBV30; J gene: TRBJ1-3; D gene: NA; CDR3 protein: CAWDSASGNTIYF; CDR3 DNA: TGTGCCTGGGACAGCGCCTCTGGAAACACCATATATTTT
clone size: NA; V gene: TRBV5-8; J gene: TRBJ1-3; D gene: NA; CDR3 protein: CASSLESGGAASGNTIYF; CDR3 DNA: TGTGCCAGCAGCTTGGAGTCGGGTGGTGCAGCCTCTGGAAACACCATATATTTT
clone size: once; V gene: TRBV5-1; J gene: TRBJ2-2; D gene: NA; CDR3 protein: CASSRGQGGTGELFF; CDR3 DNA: TGCGCCAGCAGCAGGGGGCAGGGAGGTACCGGGGAGCTGTTTTTT
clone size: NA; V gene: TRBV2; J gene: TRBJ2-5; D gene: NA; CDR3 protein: CASSGLEYQETQYF; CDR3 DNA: TGTGCCAGCAGTGGACTAGAGTACCAAGAGACCCAGTACTTC
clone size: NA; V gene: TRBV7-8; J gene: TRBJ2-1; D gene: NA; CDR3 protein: CASSPGDRRSYNEQFF; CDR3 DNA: TGTGCCAGCAGCCCGGGGGACAGACGCTCCTACAATGAGCAGTTCTTC
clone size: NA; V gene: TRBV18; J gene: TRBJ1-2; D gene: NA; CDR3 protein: CASSPYRQGHDGYTF; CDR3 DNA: TGTGCCAGCTCACCATATAGGCAGGGACATGATGGCTACACCTTC
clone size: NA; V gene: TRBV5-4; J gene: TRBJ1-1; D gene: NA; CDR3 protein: CASSLPAREAFF; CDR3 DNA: TGTGCCAGCAGCCTCCCGGCCCGGGAGGCTTTCTTT
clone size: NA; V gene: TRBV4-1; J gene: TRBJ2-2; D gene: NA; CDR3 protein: CASSLGLTGELFF; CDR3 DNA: TGCGCCAGCAGCCTTGGACTGACCGGGGAGCTGTTTTTT
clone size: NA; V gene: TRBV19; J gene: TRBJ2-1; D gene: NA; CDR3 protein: CASSIVLGEAQFF; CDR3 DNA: TGTGCCAGTAGTATAGTATTAGGGGAGGCACAGTTCTTC
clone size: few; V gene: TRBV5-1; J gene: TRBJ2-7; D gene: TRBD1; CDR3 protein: CASSLARDRPYEQYF; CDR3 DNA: TGCGCCAGCAGCTTGGCCAGGGACAGGCCCTACGAGCAGTACTTC
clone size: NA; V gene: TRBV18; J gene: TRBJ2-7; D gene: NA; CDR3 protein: CASSPNSNYEQYF; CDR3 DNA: TGTGCCAGCTCACCCAACTCTAACTACGAGCAGTACTTC
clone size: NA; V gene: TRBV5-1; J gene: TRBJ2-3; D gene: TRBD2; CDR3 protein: CASSLAGSGRGLGTDTQYF; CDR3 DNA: TGCGCCAGCAGCTTGGCCGGGAGCGGGAGGGGTCTGGGCACAGATACGCAGTATTTT
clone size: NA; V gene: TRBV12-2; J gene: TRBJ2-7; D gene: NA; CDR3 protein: CASRLETLGTYEQYF; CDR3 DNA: TGTGCAAGTCGCTTGGAGACCCTTGGCACCTACGAGCAGTACTTC
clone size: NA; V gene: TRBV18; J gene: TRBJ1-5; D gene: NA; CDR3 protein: CASSSNSNQPQHF; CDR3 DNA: TGTGCCAGCTCATCTAATAGCAATCAGCCCCAGCATTTT
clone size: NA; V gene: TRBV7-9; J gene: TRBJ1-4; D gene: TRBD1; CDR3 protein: CASSQRQGNEKLFF; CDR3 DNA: TGTGCCAGCAGCCAGCGACAGGGAAATGAAAAACTGTTTTTT
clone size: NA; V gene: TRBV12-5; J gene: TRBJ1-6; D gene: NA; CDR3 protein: CASGLLNSPLHF; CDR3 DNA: TGTGCTAGTGGTCTCCTCAATTCACCCCTCCACTTT